This T cell receptor (beta chain) was documented in a study of post-analysis software for immune sequencing data. Study-level results: Comparison of patients with controls showed five or six TRBV segments more frequent in patients, TRBV5-6, TRBV5-1 and TRBV20-1 among them. Normalized Chao1 diversity in multiple sclerosis patients fell significantly below that of controls.

There are 10 residues in the CDR3. Germline V gene sequence: CDR1 SQVTM, CDR2 ANQGSEA. V lost 7 bases to trimming and J lost 3 bases, with 6 bases between them. The TCR beta cDNA libraries carried unique molecular identifiers. MiXCR was run by TCRdb on the PCR reads, yielding one entry per CDR3 protein. The table records hundreds of thousands of distinct CDR3 sequences, 55% to 70% of them present only once. Regarding this clonotype: The antigen is undetermined.

The chain combines TRBV29-1 with TRBJ1-2; the D is unclear. The sample taken for sequencing was blood. This clonotype originated in a girl aged 2 to 10 with multiple sclerosis. The CDR3 DNA reads as TGCAGCGCCGCAGACTATGGCTACACCTTC. Translated, it gives CSAADYGYTF.